The present TCR beta chain was sequenced within a study of T cell clonality in common variable immunodeficiency. Study-wide findings and caveats: Fewer TCRbeta clones were shared among CVID subjects than controls. The cause of increased CVID clonality remains unclear without subpopulation sequencing.

The CDR3 consists of 15 residues. CDR1 is PRHDT, CDR2 FYEKMQ, per germline (reference sequence). V lost 5 bases and J lost 5; bases outside the gene matches: 8. This clone appeared many times. Its antigen is as yet unknown. With the read ending 3 residues before the CDR3 end, the germline J gene is used to fill in that end. Repertoires were generated with immunoSEQ multiplex PCR, while TCRdb's copy carries only in-frame clones and drops some. The sample is made up of 30,000 to 40,000 clones, none counted only once. Sequencing was carried out using peripheral blood mononuclear cells. The TCR comes from a person between 18 and 75 years old in good health. The chain recombines TRBV13 with TRBJ1-1, with 10 nucleotides matching TRBD1. The part of the CDR3 DNA that was read is TGTGCCAGCAGCAGGGGACAGGGGAAGGGAACTGAA. Translating gives CASSRGQGKGTE. The entire CDR3 reads CASSRGQGKGTEAFF.